A selection of T cell receptor beta chains follows, all from one sample in a study of early T cells in non-severe SARS-CoV-2 infection. TCRdb re-called the 5' RACE reads with MiXCR, one entry per CDR3 protein. The sample carries some 45,000 distinct CDR3 sequences, approximately 6.3% recorded once. The sample was whole blood, taken at baseline. These receptors all stem from an adult who was a healthcare worker with PCR-confirmed SARS-CoV-2 infection or an uninfected control (not recorded which). CDR3s include the opening cysteine and the closing phenylalanine or tryptophan. The D gene is left open where the match is weak. Size is stated for part of the rows, as once, few or many counts, or as a class when the clone is expanded.

size: many; D: TRBD2; J: TRBJ2-2; length: 15; V: TRBV3-1; CDR3: CASSQLAEHTGELFF; DNA: TGTGCCAGCAGCCAACTAGCGGAGCACACCGGGGAGCTGTTTTTT
size: .; D: TRBD2; J: TRBJ2-3; length: 16; V: TRBV28; CDR3: CASSLPAGGSTDTQYF; DNA: TGTGCCAGCAGTTTACCAGCGGGGGGGAGCACAGATACGCAGTATTTT
size: .; D: TRBD1; J: TRBJ2-5; length: 11; V: TRBV2; CDR3: CASSNRDRVGF; DNA: TGTGCCAGCAGCAACCGGGACAGGGTAGGATTC
size: few; D: .; J: TRBJ2-1; length: 16; V: TRBV19; CDR3: CASSMSRVAVYNEQFF; DNA: TGTGCCAGTAGTATGAGCAGGGTTGCGGTCTACAATGAGCAGTTCTTC
size: few; D: .; J: TRBJ1-3; length: 11; V: TRBV7-2; CDR3: CASSTGNTIYF; DNA: TGTGCCAGCAGCACCGGAAACACCATATATTTT
size: many; D: .; J: TRBJ1-2; length: 12; V: TRBV13; CDR3: CASSLTGTGYTF; DNA: TGTGCCAGCAGCTTAACAGGGACTGGCTACACCTTC
size: .; D: .; J: TRBJ2-3; length: 14; V: TRBV20-1; CDR3: CSAIDRSSQDTQYF; DNA: TGCAGTGCAATAGACAGGAGTTCCCAGGATACGCAGTATTTT
size: .; D: .; J: TRBJ2-7; length: 12; V: TRBV5-6; CDR3: CASSFGPYEQYF; DNA: TGTGCCAGCAGCTTTGGTCCCTACGAGCAGTACTTC
size: many; D: .; J: TRBJ1-5; length: 12; V: TRBV20-1; CDR3: CSANSGDQPQHF; DNA: TGCAGTGCCAACAGCGGAGATCAGCCCCAGCATTTT
size: .; D: .; J: TRBJ2-3; length: 15; V: TRBV28; CDR3: CASSLAGHSTDTQYF; DNA: TGTGCCAGCAGTTTGGCTGGACATAGCACAGATACGCAGTATTTT
size: .; D: TRBD1; J: TRBJ2-1; length: 14; V: TRBV7-2; CDR3: CASSLGTGVNEQFF; DNA: TGTGCCAGCAGCCTAGGGACAGGGGTTAATGAGCAGTTCTTC
size: many; D: .; J: TRBJ1-6; length: 13; V: TRBV3-1; CDR3: CASSQTENSPLHF; DNA: TGTGCCAGCAGCCAAACGGAGAATTCACCCCTCCACTTT
size: many; D: .; J: TRBJ2-6; length: 16; V: TRBV12-3/TRBV12-4; CDR3: CASRPTAGSGANVLTF; DNA: TGTGCCAGCAGGCCGACAGCGGGCTCTGGGGCCAACGTCCTGACTTTC
size: many; D: .; J: TRBJ2-5; length: 13; V: TRBV20-1; CDR3: CSALRPDGETQYF; DNA: TGCAGTGCTCTCCGCCCTGACGGCGAGACCCAGTACTTC
size: .; D: .; J: TRBJ2-5; length: 15; V: TRBV10-1; CDR3: CASSEARGYQETQYF; DNA: TGCGCCAGCAGTGAAGCGCGGGGTTATCAAGAGACCCAGTACTTC
size: many; D: .; J: TRBJ1-3; length: 15; V: TRBV7-2; CDR3: CASSFQQGGGNTIYF; DNA: TGTGCCAGCAGCTTCCAACAGGGAGGTGGAAACACCATATATTTT
size: many; D: TRBD1; J: TRBJ2-7; length: 15; V: TRBV12-3/TRBV12-4; CDR3: CASSSGTAYSYEQYF; DNA: TGTGCCAGCAGCTCCGGGACAGCTTACTCCTACGAGCAGTACTTC
size: .; D: .; J: TRBJ1-4; length: 16; V: TRBV5-8; CDR3: CASSLLGIATNEKLFF; DNA: TGTGCCAGCAGCTTGCTGGGCATAGCAACTAATGAAAAACTGTTTTTT
size: many; D: .; J: TRBJ1-1; length: 13; V: TRBV18; CDR3: CASGWGATTEAFF; DNA: TGTGCCAGCGGGTGGGGGGCTACCACTGAAGCTTTCTTT
size: .; D: .; J: TRBJ1-6; length: 15; V: TRBV20-1; CDR3: CSARDRQGKDSPLHF; DNA: TGCAGTGCTAGAGATCGGCAGGGGAAGGATTCACCCCTCCACTTT
size: many; D: .; J: TRBJ1-1; length: 15; V: TRBV3-1; CDR3: CASSPDRGMNTEAFF; DNA: TGTGCCAGCAGCCCTGATAGGGGGATGAACACTGAAGCTTTCTTT
size: .; D: .; J: TRBJ2-3; length: 15; V: TRBV29-1; CDR3: CSVVLQGHFTDTQYF; DNA: TGCAGCGTTGTCTTACAGGGCCACTTCACAGATACGCAGTATTTT
size: few; D: TRBD1; J: TRBJ1-3; length: 15; V: TRBV6-5; CDR3: CASRKDRISGNTIYF; DNA: TGTGCCAGCAGAAAGGACAGGATCTCTGGAAACACCATATATTTT
size: many; D: .; J: TRBJ1-2; length: 13; V: TRBV12-3/TRBV12-4; CDR3: CASSLRGDYGYTF; DNA: TGTGCCAGCAGTTTAAGGGGTGACTATGGCTACACCTTC
size: many; D: .; J: TRBJ1-1; length: 12; V: TRBV20-1; CDR3: CSARWGVTEAFF; DNA: TGCAGTGCTAGATGGGGTGTCACTGAAGCTTTCTTT
size: many; D: .; J: TRBJ2-7; length: 13; V: TRBV20-1; CDR3: CSARGRASYEQYF; DNA: TGCAGTGCTAGAGGTCGGGCTTCCTACGAGCAGTACTTC
size: few; D: .; J: TRBJ1-2; length: 14; V: TRBV20-1; CDR3: CSASVRETYAGYTF; DNA: TGCAGTGCTAGCGTCAGGGAAACTTATGCAGGCTACACCTTC
size: few; D: TRBD2; J: TRBJ2-2; length: 12; V: TRBV28; CDR3: CASGRGTGELFF; DNA: TGTGCCAGCGGGAGGGGAACCGGGGAGCTGTTTTTT
size: .; D: TRBD1; J: TRBJ1-3; length: 13; V: TRBV28; CDR3: CASPDRDGNTIYF; DNA: TGTGCCAGCCCCGACAGGGATGGAAACACCATATATTTT
size: .; D: TRBD2; J: TRBJ2-1; length: 15; V: TRBV10-2; CDR3: CASSLAGTRPNEQFF; DNA: TGCGCCAGCAGCCTAGCCGGGACTAGACCCAATGAGCAGTTCTTC
size: many; D: TRBD1; J: TRBJ1-2; length: 15; V: TRBV11-2; CDR3: CASSSDRGKNYGYTF; DNA: TGTGCCAGCAGCTCGGACAGGGGGAAGAACTATGGCTACACCTTC
size: .; D: TRBD2; J: TRBJ2-1; length: 16; V: TRBV11-2; CDR3: CASSYSSGGMRNEQFF; DNA: TGTGCCAGCAGCTATTCTAGCGGGGGGATGAGAAATGAGCAGTTCTTC
size: many; D: .; J: TRBJ1-4; length: 12; V: TRBV18; CDR3: CASSPDGEKLFF; DNA: TGTGCCAGCTCACCCGACGGTGAAAAACTGTTTTTT
size: .; D: .; J: TRBJ1-1; length: 15; V: TRBV12-3/TRBV12-4; CDR3: CASSPLGAVGTEAFF; DNA: TGTGCCAGCAGCCCCCTCGGGGCGGTTGGGACTGAAGCTTTCTTT
size: many; D: TRBD2; J: TRBJ2-3; length: 17; V: TRBV9; CDR3: CASSTPRGTRHTDTQYF; DNA: TGTGCCAGCAGCACCCCGCGGGGGACTAGGCACACAGATACGCAGTATTTT
size: many; D: .; J: TRBJ2-2; length: 12; V: TRBV20-1; CDR3: CSATMNTGELFF; DNA: TGCAGTGCTACGATGAACACCGGGGAGCTGTTTTTT
size: many; D: .; J: TRBJ2-5; length: 15; V: TRBV10-3; CDR3: CAISDGDRVRPTQYF; DNA: TGTGCCATCAGTGACGGAGACAGAGTGAGACCGACCCAGTACTTC
size: .; D: .; J: TRBJ2-7; length: 13; V: TRBV7-9; CDR3: CASSSSGSYEQYF; DNA: TGTGCCAGCAGCTCGAGCGGGTCCTACGAGCAGTACTTC
size: .; D: .; J: TRBJ1-1; length: 16; V: TRBV7-9; CDR3: CASSFPRAGPDTEAFF; DNA: TGTGCCAGCAGCTTCCCCCGAGCAGGGCCGGACACTGAAGCTTTCTTT
size: .; D: .; J: TRBJ1-2; length: 14; V: TRBV7-8; CDR3: CASSPTERHAGYTF; DNA: TGTGCCAGCAGCCCCACAGAACGGCACGCGGGCTACACCTTC
size: few; D: .; J: TRBJ2-1; length: 14; V: TRBV27; CDR3: CASSLSQGQNEQFF; DNA: TGTGCCAGCAGTTTATCGCAGGGGCAAAATGAGCAGTTCTTC
size: many; D: .; J: TRBJ2-1; length: 15; V: TRBV7-6; CDR3: CASSLVGDAYNEQFF; DNA: TGTGCCAGCAGCTTAGTAGGAGACGCCTACAATGAGCAGTTCTTC
size: many; D: .; J: TRBJ1-2; length: 14; V: TRBV4-3; CDR3: CASSQEVTSYGYTF; DNA: TGCGCCAGCAGCCAAGAAGTGACCAGTTATGGCTACACCTTC
size: many; D: TRBD1; J: TRBJ1-5; length: 14; V: TRBV20-1; CDR3: CSASGQGINQPQHF; DNA: TGCAGTGCTAGCGGACAGGGGATTAATCAGCCCCAGCATTTT
size: many; D: .; J: TRBJ2-4; length: 11; V: TRBV7-2; CDR3: CASSFKDIQYF; DNA: TGTGCCAGCAGCTTTAAGGACATTCAGTACTTC
size: many; D: TRBD1; J: TRBJ2-2; length: 18; V: TRBV27; CDR3: CASSLLDRGRANTGELFF; DNA: TGTGCCAGCAGTTTATTGGACAGGGGGAGAGCGAACACCGGGGAGCTGTTTTTT
size: few; D: .; J: TRBJ2-7; length: 11; V: TRBV24-1; CDR3: CATQGAYEQYF; DNA: TGTGCCACGCAGGGAGCCTACGAGCAGTACTTC
size: .; D: .; J: TRBJ2-7; length: 13; V: TRBV7-2; CDR3: CASSFGLTYEQYF; DNA: TGTGCCAGCAGCTTCGGACTGACCTACGAGCAGTACTTC
size: few; D: .; J: TRBJ2-3; length: 15; V: TRBV28; CDR3: CASRSPGLQLDTQYF; DNA: TGTGCCAGCAGGAGTCCGGGACTCCAGTTAGATACGCAGTATTTT
size: many; D: .; J: TRBJ1-6; length: 16; V: TRBV28; CDR3: CASRPRDDSYNSPLHF; DNA: TGTGCCAGCAGACCTAGGGACGACTCCTATAATTCACCCCTCCACTTT
size: many; D: .; J: TRBJ2-7; length: 13; V: TRBV28; CDR3: CASSSRVAYEQYF; DNA: TGTGCCAGCAGTTCCCGGGTCGCCTACGAGCAGTACTTC
size: few; D: .; J: TRBJ1-2; length: 14; V: TRBV18; CDR3: CASSPAGTLYGYTF; DNA: TGTGCCAGCTCACCCGCCGGGACACTCTATGGCTACACCTTC
size: many; D: .; J: TRBJ1-1; length: 14; V: TRBV12-3/TRBV12-4; CDR3: CASSLRNMNTEAFF; DNA: TGTGCCAGCAGTTTGAGGAACATGAACACTGAAGCTTTCTTT
size: .; D: TRBD1; J: TRBJ2-7; length: 12; V: TRBV20-1; CDR3: CSAMPGGYEQYF; DNA: TGCAGTGCTATGCCAGGGGGCTACGAGCAGTACTTC
size: many; D: .; J: TRBJ2-3; length: 15; V: TRBV6-2/TRBV6-3; CDR3: CASRYSGRGSDTQYF; DNA: TGTGCCAGCAGATACTCGGGGCGGGGATCGGATACGCAGTATTTT
size: few; D: .; J: TRBJ2-7; length: 11; V: TRBV20-1; CDR3: CSGGFSYEQYF; DNA: TGCAGTGGGGGGTTCAGCTACGAGCAGTACTTC
size: many; D: TRBD1; J: TRBJ2-2; length: 12; V: TRBV20-1; CDR3: CSVEGATGELFF; DNA: TGCAGTGTCGAGGGGGCCACCGGGGAGCTGTTTTTT
size: .; D: .; J: TRBJ1-2; length: 13; V: TRBV3-1; CDR3: CASSQAVGTGYTF; DNA: TGTGCCAGCAGCCAAGCGGTAGGAACTGGCTACACCTTC
size: few; D: TRBD1; J: TRBJ1-2; length: 15; V: TRBV12-3/TRBV12-4; CDR3: CASSLPGQKNYGYTF; DNA: TGTGCCAGCAGTTTGCCGGGACAGAAAAACTATGGCTACACCTTC